This T cell receptor (beta chain) was found in a study of follicular helper T cells after annual influenza vaccination. Looked up from germline, CDR1 is SGHTA and CDR2 is FQGNSA. CDR3 size: 16 residues. V was clipped by 5 bases and J by 5 bases; unmatched bases: 11. Time point in this sample: 2014-2015 season, 7 days after vaccination. Excluded were substance abuse, HIV/AIDS, active cancer, immunomodulatory drugs and active illness. The method was immunoSEQ multiplex PCR; TCRdb's version includes in-frame clones alone and lacks a portion of them. Among 3,000 to 4,000 clones, about 80% were seen once, and the ten largest hold 0.9% to 1.2%. General observations from the study: Successive annual vaccinations recalled a recurrent oligoclonal ICOS+CD38+ cTfh response with influenza-specific clonotypes.

This clone was detected once. Its antigen remains unidentified. This chain connects TRBV7-2 to TRBJ2-3; the match to TRBD2 covers 9 bases. This TCR came from an adult who received the influenza vaccine. The sample here was CXCR5+ CD38- circulating T follicular helper cells from blood, taken 7 days after influenza vaccination. Documented subset: circulating Tfh, non-naive CD4+CXCR5+PD-1+ (ICOS+CD38+ or ICOS-CD38-). CDR3 DNA: TGTGCCAGCAGCCCGAGGCGGGGGGGCCTTGGAGATACGCAGTATTTT. Translating it yields CASSPRRGGLGDTQYF.